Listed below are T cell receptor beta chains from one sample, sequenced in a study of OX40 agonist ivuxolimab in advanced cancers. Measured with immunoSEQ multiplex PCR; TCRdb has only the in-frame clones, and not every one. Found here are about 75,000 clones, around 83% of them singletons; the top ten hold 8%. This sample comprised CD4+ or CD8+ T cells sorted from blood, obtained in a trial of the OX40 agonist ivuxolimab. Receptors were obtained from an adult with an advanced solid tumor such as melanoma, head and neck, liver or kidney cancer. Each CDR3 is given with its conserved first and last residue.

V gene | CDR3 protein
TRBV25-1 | CASSEDRGYGSYEQYF
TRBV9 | CASSVGEGGGQPQHF
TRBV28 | CASSLSVQPQHF
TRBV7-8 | CASSLVGGGTIYF
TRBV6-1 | CASSARGGLYEQYF
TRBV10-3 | CAIRDGSSGRNNEQFF
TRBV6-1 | CASSNLGVHEQYF
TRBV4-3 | CASSQGKITSEQYF
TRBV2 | CASSDSQGGYTF
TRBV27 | CASRRRGYQETQYF
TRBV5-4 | CASSLRGSTNTGELFF
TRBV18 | CASSSTDTQYF
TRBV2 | CASNPSGRNTDTQYF
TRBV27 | CASTLNPGYNEQFF
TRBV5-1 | CASSLVASSYNEQFF
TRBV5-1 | CASSLGINTGELFF
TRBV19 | CASSIPTSGSERYEQYF
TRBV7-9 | CASRSGGVTEAFF
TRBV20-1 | CSARDQREQFF
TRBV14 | CASSQPNRGEQYF
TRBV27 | CASSLSVSLVGHEQYF
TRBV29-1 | CSVDRDRAWPQHF
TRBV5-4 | CASSLKQTEAFF
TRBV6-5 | CATADSGRFYGYTF
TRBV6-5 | CASSRLMETGYTF
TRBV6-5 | CASSEDQPQHF
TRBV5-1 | CASSPAGKVNTEAFF
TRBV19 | CASSVLGSGEAFF
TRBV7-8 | CASSLKVPGEVTEAFF
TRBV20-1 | CSATQFDEAFF
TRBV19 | CASSDRGNEKLFF
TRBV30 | CAWSVGQGNYGYTF
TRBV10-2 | CASSGGSHYGYTF
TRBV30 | CAWSTGKGDQPQHF
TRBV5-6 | CASSRDRARHSGNTIYF
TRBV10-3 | CAISREGTGAFF
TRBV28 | CASSLAGGYNEQFF
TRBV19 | CASSNPWTGRGGYTF
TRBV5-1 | CASSLASPGSYEQYF
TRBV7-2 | CASSGWRRSASYNEQFF
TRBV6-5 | CASSRTSLQETQYF
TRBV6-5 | CASSLSGANVLTF
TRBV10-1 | CASSAGLAGNEQFF
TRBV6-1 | CASSALTSGSYEQYF
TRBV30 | CAWSVHGSQYF
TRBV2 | CATSENRGSSGELFF
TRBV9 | CASSENPLSGANVLTF
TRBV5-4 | CASSPGGATDTQYF
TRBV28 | CASIPRGRSYEQYF
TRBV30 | CAWSGQLSSNQPQHF
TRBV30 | CAWSWAFPTGELFF
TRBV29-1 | CSARDRGQSLQFF